This T cell receptor (beta chain) is drawn from a study of T-cell memory formation after mild COVID-19. Study context: TCR clusters were mostly confined to one donor each.

Regarding the study as a whole: Later expanders leaned CD4+, whereas clones that contracted between day 15 and 85 were balanced CD4/CD8.

For this clonotype: Antigen specificity is unknown.

Barcoded TCR alpha and TCR beta cDNA libraries with UMIs came from 5'RACE using constant-segment primers. MiXCR was run by TCRdb on the 5' RACE reads, yielding one entry per CDR3 protein. The sample records under 600,000 distinct CDR3 sequences, about 20% being singletons. Sample: PBMCs or a T cell subset sorted from them (not recorded which). This sequence was found in an adult woman who had mild COVID-19 (a few samples of this study predate the infection). Cell type and time point are not known.

CDR3 in DNA: TGTGCCATCAGCAGGGGAGAGACCCAGTACTTC. Translated, it gives CAISRGETQYF. V is TRBV10-3 and J is TRBJ2-5; weak D call: TRBD1 (6 bases). Germline V gene data show CDR1 as ENHRY and CDR2 as SYGVKD. The V and J ends lost 6 bases and 4 bases respectively, with 6 bases between them. The CDR3 contains 11 residues.